This TCR beta chain was documented in a study of blood T cell repertoires in COVID-19. Data came from immunoSEQ multiplex PCR; TCRdb stores just in-frame clones and leaves some out. The sample gives 140,000 or so clones, more than 80% of which show up once; approximately 1.6% is in the top ten. The germline gives CDR1 LGHDT, CDR2 YNNKEL (reference sequence). The CDR3 is made up of 15 amino acids. Between the trimmed V and J ends, which lost 2 bases and 1 base, there was a span of 11 bases. The chain combines TRBV3-1 (or the pseudogene TRBV3-2) with TRBJ1-1; tentative D call: TRBD1 (5 bases). The source is a woman between 18 and 29 years old who had been exposed to COVID-19. The sequencing input was PBMCs or T cells enriched from blood (not recorded which). The DNA for the CDR3 is TGTGCCAGCAGCCAACCGGGACTGGGGAACACTGAAGCTTTCTTT. This translates into CASSQPGLGNTEAFF.